These T cell receptor beta chains were read from a single sample in a study of blood T cell repertoires in COVID-19. Profiled with immunoSEQ multiplex PCR; TCRdb holds only in-frame clones, not every one. Seen here are around 300,000 clones, approximately 90% observed once, and the top ten hold roughly 2.3%. The sequencing input was peripheral blood. The receptors stem from a woman aged 25 to 39 with COVID-19, enrolled during active disease. Each CDR3 is given with its conserved first and last residue. A D gene is named only where the DNA matches it firmly. Clone size is given for some rows only: seen once, a few or many times, or a class if the clone is expanded.

CDR3 DNA: TGTGCCAGCTCACTCGACGGGGGTGAGCAGTTCTTC; CDR3 protein: CASSLDGGEQFF; clone size: NA; V gene: TRBV18; J gene: TRBJ2-1; D gene: NA
CDR3 DNA: TGCGCCAGCAGCCAAGGGGCAGGGGGGACTGAAGCTTTCTTT; CDR3 protein: CASSQGAGGTEAFF; clone size: NA; V gene: TRBV4-1; J gene: TRBJ1-1; D gene: TRBD1
CDR3 DNA: TGCAGCGTTTTACAGGGATTGAACACTGAAGCTTTCTTT; CDR3 protein: CSVLQGLNTEAFF; clone size: NA; V gene: TRBV29-1; J gene: TRBJ1-1; D gene: NA
CDR3 DNA: TGCGCCAGCAGCTTAGAACTAGCGGGACGCGATACGCAGTATTTT; CDR3 protein: CASSLELAGRDTQYF; clone size: once; V gene: TRBV5-1; J gene: TRBJ2-3; D gene: TRBD2
CDR3 DNA: TGTGCCAGCAGCTCTAGACTACCCCCCTACGAGCAGTACTTC; CDR3 protein: CASSSRLPPYEQYF; clone size: NA; V gene: TRBV5-4; J gene: TRBJ2-7; D gene: NA
CDR3 DNA: TGCGCCAGCAGTGAGGGACTAGTTGGGACAGATACGCAGTATTTT; CDR3 protein: CASSEGLVGTDTQYF; clone size: NA; V gene: TRBV10-1; J gene: TRBJ2-3; D gene: TRBD2
CDR3 DNA: TGCGCCAGCAGCCCAAGAGCGGGGCTAGCGGGAGTGGGTGAGCAGTTCTTC; CDR3 protein: CASSPRAGLAGVGEQFF; clone size: NA; V gene: TRBV5-1; J gene: TRBJ2-1; D gene: TRBD2
CDR3 DNA: TGTGCCAGCAGTCCAGGACTAGCGGGAGGTCAAGAGACCCAGTACTTC; CDR3 protein: CASSPGLAGGQETQYF; clone size: NA; V gene: TRBV27; J gene: TRBJ2-5; D gene: TRBD2
CDR3 DNA: TGTGCCAGCAGCCCCTTAAGGGGTTCTGGGGCCAACGTCCTGACTTTC; CDR3 protein: CASSPLRGSGANVLTF; clone size: NA; V gene: TRBV7-3; J gene: TRBJ2-6; D gene: NA
CDR3 DNA: TGTGCCATCAGTGAGCTTCAGGGGGCAGGTGGCTACACCTTC; CDR3 protein: CAISELQGAGGYTF; clone size: few; V gene: TRBV10-3; J gene: TRBJ1-2; D gene: TRBD1
CDR3 DNA: TGTGCCACCAGCACCCCAGGGCGTAACTATGGCTACACCTTC; CDR3 protein: CATSTPGRNYGYTF; clone size: NA; V gene: TRBV15; J gene: TRBJ1-2; D gene: NA
CDR3 DNA: TGTGCCAGTAGTGGGGCAGTAACTAATGAAAAACTGTTTTTT; CDR3 protein: CASSGAVTNEKLFF; clone size: once; V gene: TRBV19; J gene: TRBJ1-4; D gene: NA
CDR3 DNA: TGTGCCAGCGGAGATCTGCGGGCCGAGACCCAGTACTTC; CDR3 protein: CASGDLRAETQYF; clone size: NA; V gene: TRBV28; J gene: TRBJ2-5; D gene: NA
CDR3 DNA: TGTGCCACCAGCTCCCTCCGTGGTAGACAGGACTATGGCTACACCTTC; CDR3 protein: CATSSLRGRQDYGYTF; clone size: NA; V gene: TRBV15; J gene: TRBJ1-2; D gene: NA
CDR3 DNA: TGTGCCAGCAGCTCGACTAGCGGTAACACCGGGGAGCTGTTTTTT; CDR3 protein: CASSSTSGNTGELFF; clone size: NA; V gene: TRBV7-3; J gene: TRBJ2-2; D gene: TRBD2
CDR3 DNA: TGTGCCATCAGTGAGTCGACTCCAACGAACACCGGGGAGCTGTTTTTT; CDR3 protein: CAISESTPTNTGELFF; clone size: once; V gene: TRBV10-3; J gene: TRBJ2-2; D gene: NA
CDR3 DNA: TGTGCCACCAGTGTTACGACTAGCGGGAGAGGGAATGAGCAGTTCTTC; CDR3 protein: CATSVTTSGRGNEQFF; clone size: few; V gene: TRBV24-1; J gene: TRBJ2-1; D gene: TRBD2
CDR3 DNA: TGTGCCACCTGGACAGGGCGCGACTATGGCTACACCTTC; CDR3 protein: CATWTGRDYGYTF; clone size: NA; V gene: TRBV19; J gene: TRBJ1-2; D gene: TRBD1
CDR3 DNA: TGTGCCAGCAGTCTAGAACAGGGGTCCTATGGCTACACCTTC; CDR3 protein: CASSLEQGSYGYTF; clone size: NA; V gene: TRBV28; J gene: TRBJ1-2; D gene: TRBD1
CDR3 DNA: TGTGCCAGCAGCCGATTAGGGGGCGGTGAAAAACTGTTTTTT; CDR3 protein: CASSRLGGGEKLFF; clone size: NA; V gene: TRBV6-5; J gene: TRBJ1-4; D gene: TRBD1
CDR3 DNA: TGTGCCAGCAGTCACGACCGGAGCTCTGGAAACACCATATATTTT; CDR3 protein: CASSHDRSSGNTIYF; clone size: NA; V gene: TRBV25-1; J gene: TRBJ1-3; D gene: NA
CDR3 DNA: TGTGCCAGCAGGCTGGACAGGGGCGCCCATAATTCACCCCTCCACTTT; CDR3 protein: CASRLDRGAHNSPLHF; clone size: NA; V gene: TRBV5-4; J gene: TRBJ1-6; D gene: TRBD1
CDR3 DNA: TGCGCCAGCAGCTTGGACGGGAGTGGGACAGATACGCAGTATTTT; CDR3 protein: CASSLDGSGTDTQYF; clone size: once; V gene: TRBV5-1; J gene: TRBJ2-3; D gene: NA
CDR3 DNA: TGTGCCAGCTCACCATCTGGCGGGAGGGTAGGGAATGAGCAGTTCTTC; CDR3 protein: CASSPSGGRVGNEQFF; clone size: NA; V gene: TRBV18; J gene: TRBJ2-1; D gene: TRBD2
CDR3 DNA: TGTGCCAGTAGTCCCCTCGGTCGAACAGGTGAGCAGTTCTTC; CDR3 protein: CASSPLGRTGEQFF; clone size: NA; V gene: TRBV19; J gene: TRBJ2-1; D gene: NA
CDR3 DNA: TGTGCCAGCAGTCCCCCGGGACAACAAACTTACTATAATTCACCCCTCCACTTT; CDR3 protein: CASSPPGQQTYYNSPLHF; clone size: once; V gene: TRBV25-1; J gene: TRBJ1-6; D gene: NA
CDR3 DNA: TGTGCCAGCAGCTACGGTAGTGACACAGATACGCAGTATTTT; CDR3 protein: CASSYGSDTDTQYF; clone size: once; V gene: TRBV5-4; J gene: TRBJ2-3; D gene: NA
CDR3 DNA: TGCAGTGCTAGTCTTGACATGAGCTATGGCTACACCTTC; CDR3 protein: CSASLDMSYGYTF; clone size: NA; V gene: TRBV20-1; J gene: TRBJ1-2; D gene: NA
CDR3 DNA: TGTGCCAGCACCAAAATCGGGACAGGGGGCACTGAAGCTTTCTTT; CDR3 protein: CASTKIGTGGTEAFF; clone size: NA; V gene: TRBV27; J gene: TRBJ1-1; D gene: TRBD1
CDR3 DNA: TGTGCCAGCACTCAACAGGGGGCCACTGAAGCTTTCTTT; CDR3 protein: CASTQQGATEAFF; clone size: NA; V gene: TRBV25-1; J gene: TRBJ1-1; D gene: TRBD1
CDR3 DNA: TGTGCCAGCAGCCGGACAGGGGGAACCTACAATGAGCAGTTCTTC; CDR3 protein: CASSRTGGTYNEQFF; clone size: NA; V gene: TRBV2; J gene: TRBJ2-1; D gene: TRBD1
CDR3 DNA: TGCGCCAGCAGTGAGTCGATTCTAGCGACCAATGAGCAGTTCTTC; CDR3 protein: CASSESILATNEQFF; clone size: NA; V gene: TRBV10-1; J gene: TRBJ2-1; D gene: NA
CDR3 DNA: TGTGCCAGTAGTATATTCCCAGGCCCTGGAAACACCATATATTTT; CDR3 protein: CASSIFPGPGNTIYF; clone size: NA; V gene: TRBV19; J gene: TRBJ1-3; D gene: NA
CDR3 DNA: TGTGCCAGCAGCCCTCCTGGAGACTCCAATCAGCCCCAGCATTTT; CDR3 protein: CASSPPGDSNQPQHF; clone size: NA; V gene: TRBV7-9; J gene: TRBJ1-5; D gene: NA
CDR3 DNA: TGTGCCAGTAGTGCACAGGGCACTGAAGCTTTCTTT; CDR3 protein: CASSAQGTEAFF; clone size: few; V gene: TRBV19; J gene: TRBJ1-1; D gene: NA
CDR3 DNA: TGTGCCAGCAGTTACTCGCGAGGCTACAATGAGCAGTTCTTC; CDR3 protein: CASSYSRGYNEQFF; clone size: NA; V gene: TRBV6-6; J gene: TRBJ2-1; D gene: NA
CDR3 DNA: TGTGCCAGCAGCTTTGGCTGGACAGTGAATTCACCCCTCCACTTT; CDR3 protein: CASSFGWTVNSPLHF; clone size: NA; V gene: TRBV5-6; J gene: TRBJ1-6; D gene: NA
CDR3 DNA: TGTGCCAGCACCTCCGTGGGAGGGGCCTACGAGCAGTACTTC; CDR3 protein: CASTSVGGAYEQYF; clone size: NA; V gene: TRBV11-2; J gene: TRBJ2-7; D gene: TRBD2
CDR3 DNA: TGTGCCAGCAGTTTAGGTGGCGGGCGGGGCTACGAGCAGTACTTC; CDR3 protein: CASSLGGGRGYEQYF; clone size: NA; V gene: TRBV28; J gene: TRBJ2-7; D gene: NA
CDR3 DNA: TGCGCCAGCAGGGGACGGGCAGGGGTTCCTTCAGCTTTCTTT; CDR3 protein: CASRGRAGVPSAFF; clone size: NA; V gene: TRBV4-1; J gene: TRBJ1-1; D gene: NA
CDR3 DNA: TGTGCCTGGAGCTTGACAGACAGCAATCAGCCCCAGCATTTT; CDR3 protein: CAWSLTDSNQPQHF; clone size: NA; V gene: TRBV30; J gene: TRBJ1-5; D gene: NA